What follows are 31 T cell receptor beta chains derived from one specimen sequenced in a study of T cell repertoires in cytomegalovirus infection. TCRdb analysed the reads with MiXCR anew, one entry per CDR3 protein. The profile shows over 300,000 distinct CDR3 sequences, 15% to 20% of them singletons. The specimen was PBMCs. Receptor source: a human donor in good health (CMV status not recorded). Some clones in this sample may be carry-over from other donors' samples.

This clonotype was picked up many times. The chain recombines TRBV7-2 with TRBJ2-7; 9 bases fit TRBD2. Trimming removed 7 bases from V and 4 bases from J; junction bases left unmatched: 14. The CDR3 runs 16 residues. Germline V gene data show CDR1 as SGHTA and CDR2 as FQGNSA. CDR3 nucleotides: TGTGCCAGCAACGCGGGAGGGGGGGGGGCCTTGTACGAGCAGTACTTC. This gives the protein CASNAGGGGALYEQYF.

In this sample, this clonotype turned up a few times. The chain has TRBV6-5 and TRBJ1-2, with 8 bases lining up with TRBD1. V dropped 2 bases and J dropped 3; count of bases not matched to a gene: 8. The CDR3 length is 16 residues. Germline lookup yields CDR1 MNHEY and CDR2 SVGAGI. As DNA, the CDR3 is TGTGCCAGCAGTTACGGTTCCACGACAGGGGACTATGGCTACACCTTC. Protein product: CASSYGSTTGDYGYTF.

Details on this clonotype: This may come from a read error, since a much larger clone is one base off. This sequence joins TRBV7-4 and TRBJ2-1; TRBD2 might be the D (6 bases). V lost 4 bases and J lost 11, with 21 bases in between. Germline values: CDR1 SGHVT, CDR2 SQSDAQ. This CDR3 spans 15 amino acids. The CDR3 sequence is CASSSHGGGARKQFF. For the CDR3, the DNA is TGTGCCAGCAGCTCGCACGGTGGCGGGGCCAGGAAGCAGTTCTTC. Based on the CDR3 plus reference TRBV7-4 and TRBJ2-1, the full variable domain is GAGVSQSPRYKVAKRGRDVALRCDSISGHVTLYWYRQTLGQGSEVLTYSQSDAQRDKSGRPSGRFSAERPERSVSTLKIQRTEQGDSAVYLCASSSHGGGARKQFFGPGTRLTVL.

This clonotype was seen repeatedly, ten times or more. This rearrangement joins TRBV7-2 to TRBJ1-5, with D unresolved. CDR3 size: 17 residues. The germline V and J ends were trimmed by 2 bases and 0 bases, with 14 bases remaining between them. CDR1 is SGHTA, CDR2 FQGNSA, per germline. CDR3 sequence: CASSLKLNLNSNQPQHF. CDR3 DNA sequence: TGTGCCAGCAGCTTAAAGCTGAACCTCAATAGCAATCAGCCCCAGCATTTT.

A note on this clonotype: A much larger clone sits a single nucleotide away, making a read error possible. The chain links TRBV12-3 or TRBV12-4 to TRBJ2-5; 13 nucleotides agree with TRBD2. This CDR3 contains 16 residues. CDR3 coding DNA: TGTGCCAACAGTCCCGGGACTAGCGGGGCCGAGTCGACCCAGTACTTC. The encoded protein is CANSPGTSGAESTQYF.

This clonotype was counted ten times or more. The rearrangement links TRBV7-3 to TRBJ1-1, with 9 positions matching TRBD1. The CDR3 extends over 20 amino acids. Trimming cost V 5 bases and J 5 bases; bases outside gene matches: 24. Germline CDR1 is SGHTA and CDR2 is FQGTGA. In DNA form, the CDR3 reads TGTGCCAGCAGCATGCGTCCCGGGACAGGGAAGGGCGAGCTTATGACTGAAGCTTTCTTT. It is translated as CASSMRPGTGKGELMTEAFF.

The chain uses TRBV4-2 and TRBJ1-1; maybe TRBD1 (6 bases). CDR1 and CDR2 from the germline V gene are LGHNA and YNFKEQ. Trimming removed 3 bases from V and 1 base from J, with 18 bases in between. The CDR3 loop spans 17 amino acids. DNA of the CDR3: TGTGCCAGCAGCCACCCTTTCAAGGGGGTAAAGAACACTGAAGCTTTCTTT. The encoded protein is CASSHPFKGVKNTEAFF.

This clonotype was detected many times. The DNA of the CDR3 is TGTGCCAGCCGCCTTCGGGGGGAAGCTTTCTTT. Protein product: CASRLRGEAFF. This chain joins TRBV12-3 or TRBV12-4 and TRBJ1-1, with D maybe TRBD1 (5 bases). With 8 bases removed from V and 8 bases from J, the gap between germline ends came to 12 bases. This CDR3 is built from 11 residues.

J is TRBJ1-5 and V is TRBV29-1; D perhaps matches TRBD1 (5 bases). The CDR3 is 12 amino acids. Trimming stripped 2 bases from V and 4 bases from J, with 6 bases between. Germline CDR1 and CDR2: SQVTM and ANQGSEA. The CDR3 spells CSVEWGNQPQHF. DNA of the CDR3: TGCAGCGTTGAATGGGGGAATCAGCCCCAGCATTTT. Looking up the rest from reference TRBV29-1 and TRBJ1-5 gives the full variable domain: SAVISQKPSRDICQRGTSLTIQCQVDSQVTMMFWYRQQPGQSLTLIATANQGSEATYESGFVIDKFPISRPNLTFSTLTVSNMSPEDSSIYLCSVEWGNQPQHFGDGTRLSIL.

In its sample, this clonotype was seen a few times. The CDR3 sequence is CASSLEGQRANYGYTF. The CDR3 DNA follows: TGTGCCAGCAGTTTGGAGGGACAAAGAGCTAACTATGGCTACACCTTC. The chain is built from TRBV12-3 or TRBV12-4 and TRBJ1-2, with D perhaps TRBD1 (6 bases). The CDR3 is 16 residues long. Trimming stripped 3 bases from V and 0 bases from J, with 14 bases between.

This clonotype was recorded at least ten times. The gene calls are TRBV6-5 and TRBJ1-1; D uncertain. Trimming stripped 0 bases from V and 0 bases from J, with 8 bases between. The CDR3 extends over 15 amino acids. Germline V gives CDR1 MNHEY, CDR2 SVGAGI. CDR3: CASSYSPNLNTEAFF. CDR3 nucleotide sequence: TGTGCCAGCAGTTACTCGCCGAATTTGAACACTGAAGCTTTCTTT.

At least ten counts were recorded for this clonotype. The rearrangement links TRBV7-8 to TRBJ1-1; 8 nucleotides match TRBD1. Trimming took 5 bases from V and 0 from J; bases not matched to a gene: 8. The CDR3 spans 16 residues. The V gene's germline CDR1 is SGHVS and CDR2 FQNEAQ. CDR3 residues: CASSRWGQEVNTEAFF. In DNA, the CDR3 is TGTGCCAGCAGCCGTTGGGGACAGGAAGTGAACACTGAAGCTTTCTTT.

This clonotype was found a few times. CDR3 nucleotide sequence: TGTGCCAGCAGCTTAGGGGGGGGCGAGGGAGATACGCAGTATTTT. It specifies CASSLGGGEGDTQYF. The rearrangement joins TRBV7-2 to TRBJ2-3, with TRBD2 as a possible D gene (7 bases). The germline V and J ends were trimmed by 1 base and 5 bases, with 13 bases remaining between them. The CDR3 is 15 residues long. Germline lookup yields CDR1 SGHTA and CDR2 FQGNSA.

This clonotype was picked up many times. The rearrangement links TRBV10-3 to TRBJ2-1; 9 bases map to TRBD2. This CDR3 contains 14 residues. Trimming at V came to 5 bases and at J to 5 bases, leaving 4 bases not matched to a gene. Looked up from germline, CDR1 is ENHRY and CDR2 is SYGVKD. The CDR3 is CAISSSGDHNEQFF. The CDR3 nucleotides are TGTGCCATCAGTTCTAGCGGGGATCACAATGAGCAGTTCTTC.

This chain joins TRBV19 and TRBJ1-5, with D possibly matching TRBD1 (5 bases). The V end was cut by 5 bases, the J end by 4 bases, with 12 bases between. CDR1 is LNHDA and CDR2 is SQIVND in the germline V gene (reference sequence). CDR3 size: 14 residues. The CDR3 DNA is TGTGCCAGTAGTCCAGCCCCAGGGAATCAGCCCCAGCATTTT. Translated, it gives CASSPAPGNQPQHF.

This clonotype was seen a few times. This rearrangement joins TRBV7-8 to TRBJ1-1; D gene ambiguous. Per the germline V gene, CDR1 is SGHVS and CDR2 is FQNEAQ. V was shortened by 1 base and J by 4 bases, with 10 bases between the two germline ends. The CDR3 spans 14 residues. CDR3 sequence (DNA): TGTGCCAGCAGCTTAGTTGTTCGGGCCACTGAAGCTTTCTTT. This gives the protein CASSLVVRATEAFF.

In its sample, this clonotype was seen many times. The chain is built from TRBV28 and TRBJ2-7; the D call may be TRBD1 or TRBD2 (5 bases each). V was shortened by 8 bases and J by 3 bases, with 8 bases between the two germline ends. Germline V lookup: CDR1 MDHEN, CDR2 SYDVKM. CDR3 length: 11 amino acids. In nucleotides, the CDR3 is TGTGCCAGCGGGGACCTCTACGAGCAGTACTTC. It is translated as CASGDLYEQYF.

This clonotype was found many times. The J gene is TRBJ1-1, the V gene TRBV28; D might be TRBD1 (5 bases). The V gene's germline CDR1 is MDHEN and CDR2 SYDVKM. The CDR3 has 16 amino acids. V was clipped by 2 bases and J by 4 bases, with 17 bases between them. In DNA form, the CDR3 reads TGTGCCAGCAGTTTACAGTCTCCAGGGAGGAGCACTGAAGCTTTCTTT. It translates to CASSLQSPGRSTEAFF.

This chain connects TRBV5-1 to TRBJ2-1; D is perhaps TRBD1 (7 bases). Per germline, CDR1 SGHRS and CDR2 YFSETQ. The CDR3 is 15 residues long. Trimming took off 0 bases at V and 2 bases at J, with 9 bases between the two ends. The CDR3 DNA follows: TGCGCCAGCAGCTTGGGCAGGGGGGCCTACAATGAGCAGTTCTTC. Protein product: CASSLGRGAYNEQFF. Based on the CDR3 plus reference TRBV5-1 and TRBJ2-1, the full variable domain is KAGVTQTPRYLIKTRGQQVTLSCSPISGHRSVSWYQQTPGQGLQFLFEYFSETQRNKGNFPGRFSGRQFSNSRSEMNVSTLELGDSALYLCASSLGRGAYNEQFFGPGTRLTVL.

This clonotype showed up just a few times. The chain carries TRBV19 and TRBJ1-5; 7 bases agree with TRBD1. After removal of 7 bases from V and 4 bases from J, the junction contained 16 bases not matched to a gene. Germline lookup yields CDR1 LNHDA and CDR2 SQIVND (reference sequence). The CDR3 is made up of 17 amino acids. The CDR3 DNA sequence: TGTGCCAGTAAGGATAACCCGGGACAGAGAGCAAATCAGCCCCAGCATTTT. Protein sequence: CASKDNPGQRANQPQHF.

This clonotype showed up just a few times. The chain uses TRBV20-1 and TRBJ1-1; the D is unclear. Trimming left V 7 bases short and J 1 base short, with 10 bases between. CDR1 is DFQATT, CDR2 SNEGSKA, per germline (reference sequence). This CDR3 spans 12 amino acids. The CDR3 here is CSGRHQNTEAFF. CDR3 in DNA: TGCAGTGGAAGACATCAGAACACTGAAGCTTTCTTT.

This chain uses TRBV19 with TRBJ1-6; 7 positions agree with TRBD1. Losses at the gene ends were 3 bases for V and 13 bases for J; bases not matched to a gene: 15. The germline CDR1 and CDR2 sequences are LNHDA and SQIVND (reference sequence). There are 16 residues in the CDR3. CDR3 region: CASSMGDLGQWSPLHF. The CDR3 DNA reads as TGTGCCAGTAGTATGGGCGACTTGGGACAGTGGTCGCCCCTCCACTTT.

In DNA form, the CDR3 reads TGTGCCAGCGGACAGGACCTGGCCTACGAGCAGTACTTC. It codes for CASGQDLAYEQYF. The J gene is TRBJ2-7, the V gene TRBV19; 7 bases agree with TRBD1. This CDR3 has 13 amino acids. With 9 bases clipped from V and 2 bases from J, the junction kept 7 bases outside the gene matches. CDR1 LNHDA and CDR2 SQIVND come from the germline V gene (reference sequence).

This clonotype was detected a few times. V gene TRBV12-3 or TRBV12-4 combines with J gene TRBJ2-7, with 10 positions matching TRBD1. The CDR3 extends over 15 amino acids. The V and J ends lost 1 base and 5 bases, in that order; junction bases with no gene match: 5. CDR3 amino acids: CASSLEGQGINEQYF. CDR3 sequence (DNA): TGTGCCAGCAGTTTAGAGGGACAGGGGATCAACGAGCAGTACTTC.

In this sample, this clonotype turned up many times. The rearrangement uses TRBV7-2 and TRBJ2-1; 11 positions match TRBD2. Germline V CDR1 and CDR2: SGHTA, FQGNSA. The CDR3 loop spans 17 amino acids. The J segment lost 5 bases and the V segment lost 7 bases, leaving 13 bases of the junction unmatched. In nucleotides, the CDR3 is TGTGCCAGCACCCCCCACTTCCCTAGCGGGGGGAACAATGAGCAGTTCTTC. This encodes CASTPHFPSGGNNEQFF.

This clonotype was observed many times. The gene calls are TRBV7-3 and TRBJ2-3; 8 bases fit TRBD2. The germline V gene has CDR1 SGHTA and CDR2 FQGTGA. The CDR3 contains 16 residues. With V trimmed by 4 bases and J by 1 base, 7 bases remained unmatched. The CDR3 is CASSSQAGAGTDTQYF. In nucleotides, the CDR3 is TGTGCCAGCAGCTCCCAAGCGGGGGCGGGCACAGATACGCAGTATTTT.

V gene TRBV6-6 combines with J gene TRBJ2-4; 9 positions match TRBD1. Germline lookup yields CDR1 MNHNY and CDR2 SVGAGI (reference sequence). This CDR3 has 15 amino acids. J lost 7 bases, V lost 0 bases, and 4 bases had no gene match. CDR3 nucleotide sequence: TGTGCCAGCAGTTACTCCGACAGGGGGATGAACATTCAGTACTTC. Translated: CASSYSDRGMNIQYF.

This clonotype was seen a few times. The rearrangement uses TRBV20-1 and TRBJ1-5; D unclear. This CDR3 has 14 residues. Germline values: CDR1 DFQATT, CDR2 SNEGSKA (reference sequence). Trimming pared 0 bases from V and 4 bases from J, leaving 10 bases between. DNA for the CDR3: TGCAGTGCTAGAGACAGAATGGGGAATCAGCCCCAGCATTTT. Translation gives CSARDRMGNQPQHF.

This clonotype has a handful of counts. The chain has TRBV6-1 and TRBJ1-1, with 10 bases matching TRBD1. From germline, CDR1 is MNHNS and CDR2 SASEGT. The CDR3 runs to 14 residues. Trimming cost V 6 bases and J 1 base; bases outside gene matches: 2. CDR3 in DNA: TGTGCCAGCAGAGGGACAGGGGAGAACACTGAAGCTTTCTTT. Residues: CASRGTGENTEAFF.

This clonotype showed up many times. The rearrangement links TRBV6-1 to TRBJ1-1, with TRBD1 as a possible D gene (5 bases). With 0 bases removed from V and 7 bases from J, the gap between germline ends came to 15 bases. The germline V gene encodes CDR1 MNHNS and CDR2 SASEGT. The CDR3 is made up of 15 amino acids. CDR3 residues: CASSEAQTGLGEAFF. The CDR3 DNA sequence: TGTGCCAGCAGTGAAGCACAAACAGGCTTAGGTGAAGCTTTCTTT.

This clonotype was counted only a few times. The V gene is TRBV5-5, the J gene TRBJ2-5, with 7 positions matching TRBD1. The length of the CDR3 is 14 residues. V was pared by 3 bases and J by 1 base, with 3 bases of the junction left unmatched. Germline V gives CDR1 SGHKS, CDR2 YYEKEE (reference sequence). CDR3 sequence (DNA): TGTGCCAGCAGCTACCGGACAGGCCAAGAGACCCAGTACTTC. Amino acid sequence: CASSYRTGQETQYF.